Below are 27 T cell receptor beta chains sequenced from a single sample in a study of shared clonotypes between healthy human individuals. Measured with immunoSEQ multiplex PCR; TCRdb has only the in-frame clones, and not every one. The sample yields 550,000 to 600,000 clones, roughly 79% seen once. What was sequenced was PBMCs. All receptors derive from a woman between 35 and 50 years old in good health. Some clones in this sample may be carry-over from other donors' samples.

The chain combines TRBV27 with TRBJ1-2; 9 bases fit TRBD1. J gave up 8 bases and V 2 bases, and 3 bases lay outside the gene matches. CDR1 is MNHEY and CDR2 is SMNVEV in the germline V gene (reference sequence). CDR3 size: 13 residues. CDR3 DNA sequence: TGTGCCAGCAGTTTAATACAGGGGGCCGGCTACACCTTC. It specifies CASSLIQGAGYTF.

The chain links TRBV27 to TRBJ2-5; 14 bases agree with TRBD2. Trimming cost V 2 bases and J 12 bases; bases outside gene matches: 2. Per the germline V gene, CDR1 is MNHEY and CDR2 is SMNVEV (reference sequence). The length of the CDR3 is 13 residues. CDR3 amino acids: CASSLGTSGRKYF. CDR3 bases: TGTGCCAGCAGTTTAGGGACTAGCGGGAGAAAGTACTTC.

The chain has TRBV2 and TRBJ1-3; D is unclear. The CDR3 loop spans 14 amino acids. Per the germline V gene, CDR1 is SNHLY and CDR2 is FYNNEI. The V and J ends lost 4 bases and 1 base respectively, with 8 bases between them. CDR3 nucleotide sequence: TGTGCCAGCAGTGTCTGGGGTTCTGGAAACACCATATATTTT. Protein: CASSVWGSGNTIYF.

This clone has only a few counts. The rearrangement uses TRBV30 and TRBJ1-2, with a possible D match to TRBD1 (5 bases). Trimming left V 5 bases short and J 3 bases short, with 13 bases between. The CDR3 is made up of 13 amino acids. Germline CDR1 GTSNPN, CDR2 SVGIG (reference sequence). This CDR3 is CAWSPGLDYGYTF. In DNA, the CDR3 is TGTGCCTGGTCTCCGGGACTGGACTATGGCTACACCTTC. Combining the CDR3 with reference TRBV30 and TRBJ1-2 gives the whole variable domain SQTIHQWPATLVQPVGSPLSLECTVEGTSNPNLYWYRQAAGRGLQLLFYSVGIGQISSEVPQNLSASRPQDRQFILSSKKLLLSDSGFYLCAWSPGLDYGYTFGSGTRLTVV.

This clone was observed a handful of times. The chain combines TRBV20-1 with TRBJ1-1; D not certain. Per germline, CDR1 DFQATT and CDR2 SNEGSKA (reference sequence). With 6 bases removed from V and 6 bases from J, the gap between germline ends came to 11 bases. This CDR3 spans 11 amino acids. CDR3 in amino acids: CSADVGSEAFF. CDR3 nucleotides: TGCAGTGCGGATGTGGGATCTGAAGCTTTCTTT.

The chain recombines TRBV21-1 with TRBJ2-2. TRBV21-1 is termed a pseudogene. This CDR3 has 12 residues. CDR3 region: CASSKVDGELFF. CDR3 nucleotide sequence: TGTGCCAGCAGCAAAGTGGACGGGGAGCTGTTTTTT.

The chain carries TRBV7-9 and TRBJ1-3; possibly TRBD1 for D (6 bases). Germline-derived CDR1 and CDR2 are SEHNR and FQNEAQ (reference sequence). The CDR3 runs 16 residues. Trimming stripped 4 bases from V and 12 bases from J, with 25 bases between. The CDR3: CASSSGAGTSGNVIYF. CDR3 in DNA: TGTGCCAGCAGCTCAGGGGCAGGGACCTCTGGAAACGTCATATATTTT. The variable domain in full, completed from reference TRBV7-9 and TRBJ1-3, reads DTGVSQNPRHKITKRGQNVTFRCDPISEHNRLYWYRQTLGQGPEFLTYFQNEAQLEKSRLLSDRFSAERPKGSFSTLEIQRTEQGDSAMYLCASSSGAGTSGNVIYFGEGSWLTVV.

Comment on this clone: This may stem from a read error, because a much larger clone lies one nucleotide away. The chain couples TRBV27 to TRBJ1-5; D might be TRBD1 (6 bases). V shed 4 bases and J shed 4 bases, with 8 bases lying between them. Germline CDR1 MNHEY, CDR2 SMNVEV (reference sequence). This CDR3 contains 13 residues. For the CDR3, the DNA is TGTGCCAGCAGTTGGACAGTTAATCAGCCCCAGCATTTT. Translated, it gives CASSWTVNQPQHF.

This chain uses TRBV15 with TRBJ2-7; 7 nucleotides match TRBD2. Germline CDR1 reads LNHNV; CDR2 reads YYDKDF (reference sequence). J was trimmed by 3 bases and V by 7 bases; bases with no gene match: 15. CDR3 size: 16 residues. The CDR3 loop reads CATKNGRAGPLYEQYF. The DNA for the CDR3 is TGTGCCACCAAAAATGGTAGAGCGGGGCCCCTCTACGAGCAGTACTTC.

The chain couples TRBV7-2 to TRBJ1-3; D not resolved. V was pared by 2 bases and J by 4 bases, with 12 bases between. The CDR3 sequence is 15 residues long. CDR1 is SGHTA and CDR2 is FQGNSA in the germline V gene. This CDR3 reads CASSLLGSRGNTIYF. The CDR3 nucleotides are TGTGCCAGCAGCTTACTTGGGAGTCGGGGAAACACCATATATTTT.

Concerning this clone itself: It may be a read error: a sequence one base away is much more abundant. The chain carries TRBV11-2 and TRBJ1-2; TRBD1 is a possible D gene (6 bases). The CDR3 consists of 13 residues. V lost 3 bases and J lost 2, with 7 bases in between. Germline V gene sequence: CDR1 SGHAT, CDR2 FQNNGV. The CDR3 sequence: CASSFDRNYGYTF. In DNA, the CDR3 is TGTGCCAGCAGCTTCGACAGGAACTATGGCTACACCTTC.

V usage is TRBV9 and J usage is TRBJ2-5, with unresolved D. Trimming cost V 0 bases and J 5 bases, with 11 bases left between them. CDR3 size: 14 residues. Germline-derived CDR1 and CDR2 are SGDLS and YYNGEE. DNA of the CDR3: TGTGCCAGCAGCGTAGAGGCAGCCCTTGAGACCCAGTACTTC. It translates to CASSVEAALETQYF.

The gene calls are TRBV19 and TRBJ2-3, with TRBD1 identical over 8 bases. V was clipped by 7 bases and J by 2 bases; unmatched bases: 11. The germline gives CDR1 LNHDA, CDR2 SQIVND (reference sequence). The CDR3 runs to 16 residues. In DNA, the CDR3 is TGTGCCAGTACCCTACGACAGGGGTCTTTCACAGATACGCAGTATTTT. The encoded protein is CASTLRQGSFTDTQYF. The full variable domain, rest sourced from reference TRBV19 and TRBJ2-3, is DGGITQSPKYLFRKEGQNVTLSCEQNLNHDAMYWYRQDPGQGLRLIYYSQIVNDFQKGDIAEGYSVSREKKESFPLTVTSAQKNPTAFYLCASTLRQGSFTDTQYFGPGTRLTVL.

The chain carries TRBV15 and TRBJ2-7, with D perhaps being TRBD1 or TRBD2 (5 bases each). The CDR3 consists of 14 residues. Trimming pared 3 bases from V and 4 bases from J, leaving 13 bases between. Germline V CDR1 and CDR2: LNHNV, YYDKDF (reference sequence). The CDR3 here is CATSSGTEPYEQYF. CDR3 bases: TGTGCCACCAGCAGCGGGACGGAACCTTACGAGCAGTACTTC.

The chain employs TRBV4-1 and TRBJ2-2, with D hard to call. Germline CDR1 MGHRA, CDR2 YSYEKL. The CDR3 totals 13 residues. V was trimmed by 3 bases and J by 5 bases, leaving 7 bases between them. The CDR3 is CASSQPGTGELFF. CDR3 bases: TGCGCCAGCAGCCAGCCCGGGACCGGGGAGCTGTTTTTT.

This clone was recorded at least ten times. The sample contains more than one DNA sequence encoding this CDR3. This chain connects TRBV7-2 to TRBJ1-1; weak D call: TRBD1 (5 bases). Germline CDR1 SGHTA, CDR2 FQGNSA. With 4 bases removed from V and 6 bases from J, the gap between germline ends came to 18 bases. This CDR3 is built from 15 residues. CDR3 sequence (DNA): TGTGCCAGCAGCTCCGGAGGGGTGTTGCGCGCTGAAGCTTTCTTT. Translated: CASSSGGVLRAEAFF.

This clone was seen once. The rearrangement links TRBV5-1 to TRBJ1-5; D remains unclear. Between the trimmed V and J ends, which lost 5 bases and 2 bases, there was a span of 8 bases. The length of the CDR3 is 13 residues. Per germline, CDR1 SGHRS and CDR2 YFSETQ. The CDR3 reads CASRVDGNQPQHF. The CDR3 nucleotides read TGCGCCAGCAGAGTAGATGGCAATCAGCCCCAGCATTTT. The full variable domain, completed using reference TRBV5-1 and TRBJ1-5, is KAGVTQTPRYLIKTRGQQVTLSCSPISGHRSVSWYQQTPGQGLQFLFEYFSETQRNKGNFPGRFSGRQFSNSRSEMNVSTLELGDSALYLCASRVDGNQPQHFGDGTRLSIL.

There are a few counts of this clone. V usage is TRBV5-1 and J usage is TRBJ2-1; TRBD1 matches 12 bases. Trimming cost V 5 bases and J 5 bases; bases outside gene matches: 5. This CDR3 region has 15 residues. CDR1 SGHRS and CDR2 YFSETQ come from the germline V gene. CDR3 nucleotide sequence: TGCGCCAGCAGAGCCGGGACAGGGGGCAACAATGAGCAGTTCTTC. Amino acids: CASRAGTGGNNEQFF.

This clone was counted between two and nine times. The chain uses TRBV18 and TRBJ1-1; no clear D gene. The CDR3 runs 13 residues. CDR1 KGHSH and CDR2 LQKENI come from the germline V gene. The V and J ends lost 1 base and 1 base respectively, with 4 bases between them. Here the CDR3 reads CASSPQKNTEAFF. The CDR3 region has the DNA TGTGCCAGCTCACCACAGAAGAACACTGAAGCTTTCTTT. Using reference TRBV18 and TRBJ1-1 for the parts outside the CDR3, the full variable domain is NAGVMQNPRHLVRRRGQEARLRCSPMKGHSHVYWYRQLPEEGLKFMVYLQKENIIDESGMPKERFSAEFPKEGPSILRIQQVVRGDSAAYFCASSPQKNTEAFFGQGTRLTVV.

V gene TRBV19 combines with J gene TRBJ2-5; 7 bases fit TRBD1. The CDR3 is 14 residues long. Germline V gene data show CDR1 as LNHDA and CDR2 as SQIVND (reference sequence). V trimming: 0 bases; J trimming: 5 bases; junction bases outside the gene matches: 3. The CDR3 nucleotides are TGTGCCAGTAGTATAGAAACAGGGGATGAGACCCAGTACTTC. Translation: CASSIETGDETQYF.

This clone was seen more than once but under ten times. The V gene is TRBV5-4, the J gene TRBJ2-5, with TRBD2 identical over 9 bases. V was pared by 1 base and J by 5 bases, with 12 bases of the junction left unmatched. The CDR3 has 17 amino acids. CDR1 and CDR2 (germline): SGHNT, YYREEE (reference sequence). The CDR3 region is CASSLRGSGSLAETQYF. CDR3 DNA: TGTGCCAGCAGCTTGAGGGGTAGCGGGAGTTTGGCGGAGACCCAGTACTTC.

This clone has ten or more counts. The chain recombines TRBV7-8 with TRBJ1-4, with D maybe TRBD1 (5 bases). Germline CDR1 SGHVS, CDR2 FQNEAQ. This CDR3 is 15 amino acids long. Trimming took 5 bases from V and 6 from J, leaving 16 bases between them. In nucleotides, the CDR3 is TGTGCCAGCAGCCTCCGTCAGGGTCGGGATGAAAAACTGTTTTTT. Translation gives CASSLRQGRDEKLFF.

In its sample, this clone was seen a few times. V and J are TRBV30 and TRBJ2-2; D ambiguous. V gave up 1 base and J gave up 2 bases, with 11 bases separating them. Germline V gene lookup returns CDR1 GTSNPN and CDR2 SVGIG (reference sequence). The CDR3 is 15 residues long. CDR3 DNA sequence: TGTGCCTGGAGTGCGGCCAGACTTAACACCGGGGAGCTGTTTTTT. This sequence encodes CAWSAARLNTGELFF.

The chain joins TRBV7-2 to TRBJ2-7, with D hard to call. Germline V gene sequence: CDR1 SGHTA, CDR2 FQGNSA. This CDR3 region has 15 residues. Deletions cut 2 bases from V and 0 bases from J, with 11 bases between. Here the CDR3 reads CASSLNGAVSYEQYF. The DNA for the CDR3 is TGTGCCAGCAGCTTAAATGGTGCAGTCTCCTACGAGCAGTACTTC.

The chain carries TRBV5-1 and TRBJ1-1; 7 positions agree with TRBD1. Germline CDR1 is SGHRS and CDR2 is YFSETQ. J lost 1 base, V lost 2 bases, and 5 bases had no gene match. The CDR3 extends over 15 amino acids. The CDR3 sequence is CASSLNGQENTEAFF. DNA of the CDR3: TGCGCCAGCAGCTTAAACGGACAGGAGAACACTGAAGCTTTCTTT.

This clone was recorded once. V and J are TRBV4-2 and TRBJ1-2, with no clear D. This CDR3 has 15 residues. Trimming left V 6 bases short and J 3 bases short, with 17 bases between. Germline V CDR1 and CDR2: LGHNA, YNFKEQ. This CDR3 is CASSPSQRNDYGYTF. The DNA for the CDR3 is TGTGCCAGCAGTCCAAGCCAGAGGAATGACTATGGCTACACCTTC.

J is TRBJ2-5 and V is TRBV10-1; 14 bases are shared with TRBD2. The J call is doubtful: the DNA matches TRBJ2-7 better. There are 15 residues in the CDR3. Germline V gene sequence: CDR1 WNHNN, CDR2 SYGVQD (reference sequence). CDR3 loop: CASSPGLAGVVEQYF. In DNA form, the CDR3 reads TGCGCCAGCAGTCCGGGACTAGCGGGAGTTGTCGAGCAGTACTTC.